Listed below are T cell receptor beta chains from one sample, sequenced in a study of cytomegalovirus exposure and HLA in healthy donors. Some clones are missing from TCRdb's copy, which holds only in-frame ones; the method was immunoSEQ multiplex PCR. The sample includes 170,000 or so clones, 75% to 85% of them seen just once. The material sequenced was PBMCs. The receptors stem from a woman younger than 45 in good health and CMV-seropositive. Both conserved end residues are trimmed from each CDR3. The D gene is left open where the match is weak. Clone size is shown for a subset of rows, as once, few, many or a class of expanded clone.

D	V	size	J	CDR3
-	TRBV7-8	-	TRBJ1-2	ASSFLGSLGANYGYT
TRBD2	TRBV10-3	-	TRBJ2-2	ATVSGIANTGELF
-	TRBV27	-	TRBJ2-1	ASIKLPTGSSYNEQF
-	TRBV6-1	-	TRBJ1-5	ASSEGGIQGSVANQPQH
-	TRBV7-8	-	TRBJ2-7	ASSLVGQAYEQY
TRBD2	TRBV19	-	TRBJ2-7	ASRAGLTAYEQY
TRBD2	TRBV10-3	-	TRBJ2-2	AISVISGSGTGELF
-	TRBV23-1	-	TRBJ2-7	ASSQPGTPEQY
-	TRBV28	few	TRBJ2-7	ASSSTGAGNYEQY
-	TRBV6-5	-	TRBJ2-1	ASSYSPSSYNEQF
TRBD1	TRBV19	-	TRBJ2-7	ASSTGQGAYEQY
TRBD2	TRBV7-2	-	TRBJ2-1	ASSLAQQAGALHEQF
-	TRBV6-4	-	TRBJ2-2	ASSLEQSANTGELF
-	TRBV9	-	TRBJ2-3	ASSGRISTDTQY
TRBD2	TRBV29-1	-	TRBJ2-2	SATGSGANTGELF
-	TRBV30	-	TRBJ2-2	AWSRVRSGELF
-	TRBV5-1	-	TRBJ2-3	ASSLDAGPPPTDTQY
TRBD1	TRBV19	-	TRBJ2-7	ASSRDRGGSYEQY
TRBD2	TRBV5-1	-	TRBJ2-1	ASSLWASGRGSSYNEQF
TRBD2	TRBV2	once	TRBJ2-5	ASQREGRGQETQY
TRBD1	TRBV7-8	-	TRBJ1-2	ASSLGRDRVNYGYT
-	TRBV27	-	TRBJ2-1	ASKFRGISYNEQF
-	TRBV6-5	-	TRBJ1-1	ASSFRGTEAF
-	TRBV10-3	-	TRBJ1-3	AISESATDLGNTIY
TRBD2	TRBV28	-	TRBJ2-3	ALTPSGLTDTQY
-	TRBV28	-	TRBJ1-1	ASSSYGDTEAF
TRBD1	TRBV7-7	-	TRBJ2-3	ASSFKGGGTDTQY
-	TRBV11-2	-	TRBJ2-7	ASSLDTGSYEQY
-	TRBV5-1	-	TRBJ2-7	ASSGTGTLPNEQY
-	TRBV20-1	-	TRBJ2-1	SASGSYEQF
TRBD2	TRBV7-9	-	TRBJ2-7	ASSLRTSGRDEQY
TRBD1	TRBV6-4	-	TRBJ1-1	ASSPQGQGNTEAF
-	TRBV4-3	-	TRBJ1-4	ASSQMGGGTFNEKLF
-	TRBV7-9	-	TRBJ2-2	ASSLPGVNTGELF
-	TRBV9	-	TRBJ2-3	ASSVRSSPFPGSDTQY
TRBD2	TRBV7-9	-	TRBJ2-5	ASSPPRREGPETQY
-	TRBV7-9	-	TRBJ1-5	ASTATAYQPQH
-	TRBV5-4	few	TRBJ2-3	ASSLLSGSTDTQY
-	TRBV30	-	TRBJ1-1	AWSGSVRTEAF
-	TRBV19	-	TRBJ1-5	ASSTLVTSNQPQH
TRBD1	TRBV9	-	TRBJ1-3	ASSALDRVPGNTIY